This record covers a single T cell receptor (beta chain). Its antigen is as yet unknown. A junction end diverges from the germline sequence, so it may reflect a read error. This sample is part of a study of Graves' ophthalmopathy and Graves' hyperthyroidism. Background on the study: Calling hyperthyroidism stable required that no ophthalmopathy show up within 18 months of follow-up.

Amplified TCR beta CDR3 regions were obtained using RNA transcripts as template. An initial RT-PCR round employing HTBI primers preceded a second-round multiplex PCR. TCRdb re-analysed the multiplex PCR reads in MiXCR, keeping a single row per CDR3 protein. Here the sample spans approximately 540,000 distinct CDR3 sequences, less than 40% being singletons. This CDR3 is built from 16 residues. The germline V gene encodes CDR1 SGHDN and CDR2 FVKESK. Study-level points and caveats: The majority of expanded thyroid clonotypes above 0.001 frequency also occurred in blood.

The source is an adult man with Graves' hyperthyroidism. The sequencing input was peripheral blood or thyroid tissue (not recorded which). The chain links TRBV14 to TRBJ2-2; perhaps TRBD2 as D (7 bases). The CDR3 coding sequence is TGTGCCAGCAGCCAAGTGGGGGGGCCGAATACCGGGGAGCTGTTTTTT. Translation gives CASSQVGGPNTGELFF. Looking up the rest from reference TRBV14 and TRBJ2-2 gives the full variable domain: EAGVTQFPSHSVIEKGQTVTLRCDPISGHDNLYWYRRVMGKEIKFLLHFVKESKQDESGMPNNRFLAERTGGTYSTLKVQPAELEDSGVYFCASSQVGGPNTGELFFGEGSRLTVL.